These T cell receptor beta chains were read from a single sample in a study of early T cells in non-severe SARS-CoV-2 infection. TCRdb used MiXCR to reprocess the 5' RACE reads, holding one entry per CDR3 protein. The data contain about 67,000 distinct CDR3 sequences, more than 9% of them singletons. What was sequenced was whole blood. All receptors come from an adult who was a healthcare worker with PCR-confirmed SARS-CoV-2 infection or an uninfected control (not recorded which). CDR3s include the opening cysteine and the closing phenylalanine or tryptophan. The D gene is left open where the match is weak. A clone size is listed for some rows: how often the clone was seen (once, few, many), or a class if it is expanded.

d_gene: TRBD2
abundance: many
j_gene: TRBJ2-1
v_gene: TRBV6-5
CDR3aa: CASSNILAGEGYNEQFF
CDR3nt: TGTGCCAGCAGTAACATCCTAGCGGGAGAGGGCTACAATGAGCAGTTCTTC

d_gene: NA
abundance: many
j_gene: TRBJ1-1
v_gene: TRBV25-1
CDR3aa: CASSVSTGNTEAFF
CDR3nt: TGTGCCAGCAGTGTGTCGACAGGGAACACTGAAGCTTTCTTT

d_gene: NA
abundance: many
j_gene: TRBJ1-1
v_gene: TRBV18
CDR3aa: CASSPDAGIGTEAFF
CDR3nt: TGTGCCAGCTCACCGGACGCAGGGATAGGGACTGAAGCTTTCTTT

d_gene: NA
abundance: NA
j_gene: TRBJ2-7
v_gene: TRBV20-1
CDR3aa: CSVPSWDYEQYF
CDR3nt: TGCAGTGTTCCCAGTTGGGACTACGAGCAGTACTTC

d_gene: NA
abundance: few
j_gene: TRBJ2-3
v_gene: TRBV12-3/TRBV12-4
CDR3aa: CASSLSGVITDTQYF
CDR3nt: TGTGCCAGCAGTTTGTCGGGAGTTATAACAGATACGCAGTATTTT

d_gene: TRBD1
abundance: few
j_gene: TRBJ2-6
v_gene: TRBV7-3
CDR3aa: CASSGTGVSGANVLTF
CDR3nt: TGTGCCAGCTCCGGGACAGGGGTTTCCGGGGCCAACGTCCTGACTTTC

d_gene: NA
abundance: many
j_gene: TRBJ2-7
v_gene: TRBV19
CDR3aa: CASSTAGSQVREQYF
CDR3nt: TGTGCCAGTAGTACGGCGGGATCCCAGGTCAGGGAGCAGTACTTC

d_gene: NA
abundance: many
j_gene: TRBJ1-1
v_gene: TRBV5-4
CDR3aa: CASSPASSDSISEAFF
CDR3nt: TGTGCCAGCAGCCCCGCCAGTTCCGACAGTATCTCTGAAGCTTTCTTT

d_gene: NA
abundance: many
j_gene: TRBJ2-2
v_gene: TRBV29-1
CDR3aa: CSVELQNRNTGELFF
CDR3nt: TGCAGCGTTGAGTTACAAAACAGGAACACCGGGGAGCTGTTTTTT

d_gene: NA
abundance: NA
j_gene: TRBJ1-1
v_gene: TRBV28
CDR3aa: CASSFSRTGRNTEAFF
CDR3nt: TGTGCCAGCAGTTTCTCCCGTACGGGGCGGAACACTGAAGCTTTCTTT